This section outlines one T cell receptor (beta chain) sequence together with its context. The antigen is not known. These data belong to a study of PD-1 blockade in classical Hodgkin lymphoma. Study-level information: Nivolumab was administered to patients intravenously at 3 mg/kg every 2 weeks.

V dropped 6 bases and J dropped 2; count of bases not matched to a gene: 4. This CDR3 comprises 16 residues. Germline V gene data show CDR1 as KGHSH and CDR2 as LQKENI. Brentuximab vedotin exposure varied among the patients, all of whom had relapsed after autologous stem cell transplantation. By magnetic negative selection, CD4+ T cells were purified from thawed PBMCs. Whole-study findings and limits: Nivolumab initiated under 1 year post-ASCT led to patient exclusion. Newly diagnosed patients were reported to exhibit reduced baseline TCR diversity relative to healthy donors. Complete responders entered with baseline diversity on par with newly diagnosed patients, the results showed.

Measured with immunoSEQ multiplex PCR; TCRdb has only the in-frame clones, and not every one. The table includes 10,000 to 15,000 clones, about nine tenths detected once. The rearrangement links TRBV18 to TRBJ2-3; TRBD2 matches 14 bases. The TCR originated in a human donor with classical Hodgkin lymphoma. The sequenced sample was CD4+ T cells from blood, obtained at baseline. CDR3 DNA: TGTGCCAGCTCCCCGACTAGCGGGGGGGTCACAGATACGCAGTATTTT. It is translated as CASSPTSGGVTDTQYF.